This passage covers 32 T cell receptor beta chains from one sample sequenced in a study of cytomegalovirus exposure and HLA in healthy donors. The PCR employed 60 Vbeta primers together with 13 Jbeta primers. Measured with immunoSEQ multiplex PCR; TCRdb has only the in-frame clones, and not every one. The data hold 250,000 to 350,000 clones, with 86% observed a single time. Sequenced input: PBMCs. The origin of the receptors is a man aged 40-49 years in good health and CMV-seropositive.

V usage is TRBV29-1 and J usage is TRBJ2-3; TRBD2 matches 7 bases. Germline V gene sequence: CDR1 SQVTM, CDR2 ANQGSEA. The CDR3 contains 16 residues. CDR3 sequence: CRGSLFAGDGTDTQYF. The CDR3 coding sequence is TGCAGGGGATCACTTTTCGCGGGGGATGGCACAGATACGCAGTATTTT.

V gene TRBV2 combines with J gene TRBJ1-2, with D uncertain. V gave up 1 base and J gave up 7 bases, with 10 bases separating them. The CDR3 contains 13 residues. Germline loops: CDR1 SNHLY, CDR2 FYNNEI. CDR3 amino acids: CASSEGAASGYTF. The CDR3 nucleotides are TGTGCCAGCAGTGAAGGGGCAGCCAGTGGCTACACCTTC. Together with reference TRBV2 and TRBJ1-2, the CDR3 gives the full variable domain: EPEVTQTPSHQVTQMGQEVILRCVPISNHLYFYWYRQILGQKVEFLVSFYNNEISEKSEIFDDQFSVERPDGSNFTLKIRSTKLEDSAMYFCASSEGAASGYTFGSGTRLTVV.

V gene TRBV2 combines with J gene TRBJ2-7, with TRBD2 identical over 9 bases. Germline V gives CDR1 SNHLY, CDR2 FYNNEI. The CDR3 has 14 amino acids. Trimming at V came to 7 bases and at J to 0 bases, leaving 4 bases not matched to a gene. In nucleotides, the CDR3 is TGTGCCAGCACCCGAGCGGGAGGCTCCTACGAGCAGTACTTC. Its protein is CASTRAGGSYEQYF.

This clone was seen once. This chain joins TRBV7-6 and TRBJ2-5, with 12 bases identical to TRBD2. The CDR3 has 16 residues. From germline, CDR1 is SGHVS and CDR2 FNYEAQ. J gave up 5 bases and V 1 base, and 5 bases lay outside the gene matches. As DNA, the CDR3 is TGTGCCAGCAGCTTAGAACTAGCGGGAGGTGGGGAGACCCAGTACTTC. Protein sequence: CASSLELAGGGETQYF.

This clone was observed a handful of times. The chain uses TRBV7-3 and TRBJ1-1, with 8 positions matching TRBD1. The junction had 7 bases not matched to a gene; V was cut back by 2 bases and J by 11 bases. Germline CDR1 reads SGHTA; CDR2 reads FQGTGA. The CDR3 covers 13 residues. The CDR3 coding sequence is TGTGCCAGCAGCTTAGAGGCAGGGGGCTGGGCTTTCTTT. This encodes CASSLEAGGWAFF.

The rearrangement uses TRBV10-1 and TRBJ2-7, with TRBD1 identical over 12 bases. This CDR3 region has 18 residues. The J segment lost 2 bases and the V segment lost 4 bases, leaving 12 bases of the junction unmatched. Germline assignment: CDR1 WNHNN and CDR2 SYGVQD (reference sequence). CDR3 sequence (DNA): TGCGCCAGCAGTGGGCGGGGACAGGGGGCGCGTGGACCCTACGAGCAGTACTTC. Protein: CASSGRGQGARGPYEQYF.

The chain employs TRBV7-3 and TRBJ2-7; 8 bases match TRBD2. The CDR3 sequence is 13 residues long. The germline CDR1 and CDR2 sequences are SGHTA and FQGTGA. With 5 bases clipped from V and 5 bases from J, the junction kept 5 bases outside the gene matches. The CDR3 loop reads CASSPSGQHEQYF. In nucleotides, the CDR3 is TGTGCCAGCAGCCCTAGCGGGCAGCACGAGCAGTACTTC.

This chain uses TRBV18 with TRBJ2-5; perhaps TRBD1 as D (6 bases). Germline-derived CDR1 and CDR2 are KGHSH and LQKENI. Between the trimmed V and J ends, which lost 6 bases and 1 base, there was a span of 12 bases. The CDR3 is made up of 14 amino acids. The CDR3 spells CASSPRGGQETQYF. The CDR3 DNA is TGTGCCAGCTCCCCCAGGGGCGGCCAAGAGACCCAGTACTTC.

The chain links TRBV27 to TRBJ2-7; 7 nucleotides match TRBD2. The CDR3 runs 14 residues. After removal of 2 bases from V and 3 bases from J, the junction contained 4 bases not matched to a gene. Germline CDR1 is MNHEY and CDR2 is SMNVEV (reference sequence). Here the CDR3 DNA reads TGTGCCAGCAGTTTACGAGGGGACTACTACGAGCAGTACTTC. Protein: CASSLRGDYYEQYF.

This chain links TRBV4-3 with TRBJ2-1; the D gene is possibly TRBD1 (6 bases). Germline CDR1 LGHNA, CDR2 YSLEER. The CDR3 has 13 amino acids. Trimming took off 4 bases at V and 14 bases at J, with 18 bases between the two ends. DNA for the CDR3: TGCGCCAGCAGCCTATCGACAGGCCGCGAGGAGTTCTTC. Encoded protein: CASSLSTGREEFF.

V gene TRBV9 combines with J gene TRBJ2-1, with 8 bases matching TRBD2. The CDR3 runs 15 residues. Germline assignment: CDR1 SGDLS and CDR2 YYNGEE. V was clipped by 3 bases and J by 9 bases; unmatched bases: 11. The CDR3 sequence is CASSGGGREVSEQFF. The CDR3 DNA reads TGTGCCAGCAGCGGGGGTGGGCGGGAGGTAAGTGAGCAGTTCTTC.

The V call is TRBV10-3, the J call TRBJ1-1; TRBD1 is a possible D gene (5 bases). With 6 bases removed from V and 7 bases from J, the gap between germline ends came to 18 bases. Germline CDR1 reads ENHRY; CDR2 reads SYGVKD. This CDR3 is built from 14 residues. The CDR3 coding sequence is TGTGCCATCAGGAATGGAGGGACCGACGGTGAAGCTTTCTTT. It is translated as CAIRNGGTDGEAFF.

Remarks on this clone: Other DNA sequences in the same sample also yield this CDR3. The chain carries TRBV6-5 and TRBJ1-3, with D possibly matching TRBD1 (6 bases). The CDR3 has 15 residues. V lost 4 bases and J 0 bases, leaving 10 bases between the germline ends. CDR1 is MNHEY and CDR2 is SVGAGI in the germline V gene. DNA for the CDR3: TGTGCCAGCAGTTCCGACAGGTTCTCTGGAAACACCATATATTTT. Its translation is CASSSDRFSGNTIYF.

This sequence joins TRBV4-3 and TRBJ1-1; 8 bases agree with TRBD1. V trimming: 5 bases; J trimming: 4 bases; junction bases outside the gene matches: 6. Germline-derived CDR1 and CDR2 are LGHNA and YSLEER. CDR3 length: 14 residues. The chain's CDR3 is CASSVNRGGTEAFF. CDR3 nucleotides: TGCGCCAGCAGCGTAAACAGGGGGGGCACTGAAGCTTTCTTT.

The chain is built from TRBV6-5 and TRBJ2-7; possible D gene TRBD1, 6 bases. Trimming removed 2 bases at V and 2 bases at J, with 13 bases between. CDR1 MNHEY and CDR2 SVGAGI come from the germline V gene. CDR3 length: 15 amino acids. The CDR3 DNA reads TGTGCCAGCAGTTACCCCGGGACACCAACCTACGAGCAGTACTTC. Residues: CASSYPGTPTYEQYF.

The chain joins TRBV9 to TRBJ2-5; a possible D gene is TRBD1 (6 bases). Trimming left V 3 bases short and J 5 bases short, with 14 bases between. CDR1 and CDR2 (germline): SGDLS, YYNGEE. The CDR3 has 14 amino acids. The CDR3 here is CASSAVAGEETQYF. DNA for the CDR3: TGTGCCAGCAGCGCCGTGGCAGGGGAGGAGACCCAGTACTTC.

V is TRBV13 and J is TRBJ2-7; D gene uncertain. The germline gives CDR1 PRHDT, CDR2 FYEKMQ (reference sequence). With 0 bases removed from V and 0 bases from J, the gap between germline ends came to 6 bases. The CDR3 has 14 amino acids. The CDR3 DNA reads as TGTGCCAGCAGCTTAGGCGTCAGCTCCTACGAGCAGTACTTC. Its protein product is CASSLGVSSYEQYF.

This clone was detected only a few times. J is TRBJ1-2 and V is TRBV6-5, with D possibly matching TRBD1 (6 bases). Germline-derived CDR1 and CDR2 are MNHEY and SVGAGI. V was pared by 4 bases and J by 6 bases, with 12 bases between. The CDR3 consists of 13 residues. The CDR3 coding sequence is TGTGCCAGCAGTTCTCAAGGGGGAGATGGCTACACCTTC. It yields the protein CASSSQGGDGYTF.

The V and J genes are TRBV13 and TRBJ2-7; a weak D match, TRBD2 (6 bases). V was clipped by 0 bases and J by 2 bases, with 14 bases between them. CDR1 is PRHDT and CDR2 is FYEKMQ in the germline V gene (reference sequence). The CDR3 is 16 amino acids. CDR3 bases: TGTGCCAGCAGCTTAGGGTACCAGCGGGTTACCTACGAGCAGTACTTC. Translation gives CASSLGYQRVTYEQYF.

The chain is built from TRBV27 and TRBJ2-1; 9 bases match TRBD2. Losses at the gene ends were 3 bases for V and 8 bases for J; bases not matched to a gene: 8. Looked up from germline, CDR1 is MNHEY and CDR2 is SMNVEV (reference sequence). The CDR3 is made up of 15 amino acids. CDR3 in DNA: TGTGCCAGCAGTTTCCCTTTAGCGGGAGTCGATGAGCAGTTCTTC. Its translation: CASSFPLAGVDEQFF.

This clone was seen a few times. This sequence joins TRBV11-2 and TRBJ2-1; 9 bases line up with TRBD2. CDR3 length: 15 amino acids. V shed 4 bases, J shed 2 bases, and the junction held 3 bases outside the gene matches. CDR1 is SGHAT, CDR2 FQNNGV, per germline. The CDR3 DNA is TGTGCCAGCAGCTCGGTAGCGGGAGCCTACAATGAGCAGTTCTTC. Encoded protein: CASSSVAGAYNEQFF.

V usage is TRBV5-1 and J usage is TRBJ2-1; 10 nucleotides agree with TRBD1. The germline V gene has CDR1 SGHRS and CDR2 YFSETQ. V shed 4 bases and J 9 bases; nucleotides not matched to a gene: 16. There are 17 residues in the CDR3. CDR3 region: CASSDTRTGGFDGEQFF. CDR3 bases: TGCGCCAGCAGCGATACTAGGACAGGGGGGTTTGACGGTGAGCAGTTCTTC.

The chain has TRBV19 and TRBJ2-1; 14 nucleotides line up with TRBD2. In germline, CDR1 is LNHDA, CDR2 SQIVND (reference sequence). The trim removed 8 bases at V and 9 bases at J, leaving 9 bases unmatched. The CDR3 runs to 15 residues. The CDR3 bases are TGTGCCAGTTACCCCGGGACTAGCGGGAGCGGTGAGCAGTTCTTC. This sequence encodes CASYPGTSGSGEQFF.

There are a few counts of this clone. CDR3 in amino acids: CSVEFWQNNEQFF. CDR3 sequence (DNA): TGCAGCGTTGAATTCTGGCAGAACAATGAGCAGTTCTTC. The rearrangement uses TRBV29-1 and TRBJ2-1; D call uncertain. This CDR3 has 13 amino acids. Looked up from germline, CDR1 is SQVTM and CDR2 is ANQGSEA. V was pared by 2 bases and J by 5 bases, with 10 bases between.

The chain is built from TRBV5-1 and TRBJ2-7; D unclear. CDR1 and CDR2 from the germline V gene are SGHRS and YFSETQ. The V end lost 4 bases, the J end lost 3 bases, and 8 bases lay between the germline ends. The CDR3 runs 12 residues. The CDR3 reads CASSDDFYEQYF. The CDR3 nucleotides are TGCGCCAGCAGCGACGACTTCTACGAGCAGTACTTC.

This chain uses TRBV30 with TRBJ2-5; 13 nucleotides match TRBD2. The V gene's germline CDR1 is GTSNPN and CDR2 SVGIG (reference sequence). Losses at the gene ends were 3 bases for V and 5 bases for J; bases not matched to a gene: 6. This CDR3 region has 15 residues. CDR3 region: CAWRPLAGGWETQYF. Here the CDR3 DNA reads TGTGCCTGGAGACCACTAGCGGGAGGGTGGGAGACCCAGTACTTC.

This chain connects TRBV19 to TRBJ2-7, with 8 bases lining up with TRBD1. The germline V gene has CDR1 LNHDA and CDR2 SQIVND (reference sequence). V lost 1 base and J lost 4; bases outside the gene matches: 12. The CDR3 sequence is 17 residues long. The CDR3, as DNA: TGTGCCAGTAGTATAGTAGCCCCGACAGGGGTGGCGTACGAGCAGTACTTC. Translating it yields CASSIVAPTGVAYEQYF.

The V and J genes are TRBV18 and TRBJ1-1, with 7 bases lining up with TRBD1. V lost 0 bases to trimming and J lost 4 bases; unmatched junction nucleotides: 8. CDR1 is KGHSH, CDR2 LQKENI, per germline. The CDR3 sequence is 16 residues long. The CDR3 DNA follows: TGTGCCAGCTCACCACCCGGACAGGCCACGGCCACTGAAGCTTTCTTT. Protein sequence: CASSPPGQATATEAFF. The entire variable domain, with the rest obtained from reference TRBV18 and TRBJ1-1, is as follows: NAGVMQNPRHLVRRRGQEARLRCSPMKGHSHVYWYRQLPEEGLKFMVYLQKENIIDESGMPKERFSAEFPKEGPSILRIQQVVRGDSAAYFCASSPPGQATATEAFFGQGTRLTVV.

V gene TRBV7-3 combines with J gene TRBJ1-2; D is perhaps TRBD1 (6 bases). The germline CDR1 and CDR2 sequences are SGHTA and FQGTGA. Between the trimmed V and J ends, which lost 3 bases and 5 bases, there was a span of 22 bases. The CDR3 covers 17 residues. The CDR3: CASSFSTGYVRIYGYTF. CDR3 sequence (DNA): TGTGCCAGCAGCTTTTCCACAGGGTATGTTCGGATATATGGCTACACCTTC.

This chain links TRBV19 with TRBJ1-2, with D possibly TRBD1 on 5 matching bases. The germline gives CDR1 LNHDA, CDR2 SQIVND (reference sequence). Trimming removed 4 bases from V and 2 bases from J, with 11 bases in between. The CDR3 has 14 amino acids. The chain's CDR3 is CASSTGVDNYGYTF. Here the CDR3 DNA reads TGTGCCAGTAGTACGGGGGTTGACAACTATGGCTACACCTTC.

The chain joins TRBV6-5 to TRBJ1-3; a weak D match, TRBD1 (6 bases). The CDR3 has 16 residues. In germline, CDR1 is MNHEY, CDR2 SVGAGI. Trimming cost V 3 bases and J 0 bases, with 12 bases left between them. CDR3 sequence (DNA): TGTGCCAGCAGTTATCGGACAGACTACTCTGGAAACACCATATATTTT. The encoded protein is CASSYRTDYSGNTIYF.

Regarding this clone: This same CDR3 is encoded by further DNA sequences in the sample. This sequence joins TRBV28 and TRBJ1-5, with 10 bases fitting TRBD1. The CDR3 extends over 14 amino acids. The V gene's germline CDR1 is MDHEN and CDR2 SYDVKM. V shed 3 bases, J shed 4 bases, and the junction held 0 bases outside the gene matches. CDR3 protein: CASSLGQGNQPQHF. The CDR3 DNA sequence: TGTGCCAGCAGTTTGGGACAGGGGAATCAGCCCCAGCATTTT.